The source of this TCR beta chain is a study of cytomegalovirus exposure and HLA in healthy donors. It was with 60 Vbeta and 13 Jbeta primers that the PCR ran. Produced via immunoSEQ multiplex PCR; TCRdb's table is partial and in-frame only. This sample has under 200,000 clones, with 82% found just once. Trimming stripped 0 bases from V and 8 bases from J, with 9 bases between. The germline gives CDR1 SGDLS, CDR2 YYNGEE. The CDR3 is 13 amino acids. Input material: PBMCs. V gene TRBV9 combines with J gene TRBJ2-1, with D possibly matching TRBD2 (6 bases). This sequence originates from a woman in her late teens or twenties in good health and CMV-seronegative. In nucleotides, the CDR3 is TGTGCCAGCAGCGTAGTAACTAGCCATGAGCAGTTCTTC. It yields the protein CASSVVTSHEQFF.